Included here is one T cell receptor (beta chain) sequence, with context. The CDR3 spans 15 residues. Per germline, CDR1 SGHRS and CDR2 YFSETQ. V shed 1 base, J shed 4 bases, and the junction held 1 base outside the gene matches. The sample comes from a study of OX40 agonist ivuxolimab in advanced cancers. Study-level information: Patients took ivuxolimab, an agonistic anti-OX40 (CD134) antibody. The study gave patients intravenous ivuxolimab at 0.01 to 10 mg/kg every 2 weeks. The group had a mean age of 60 years, ranged from roughly 23 to 79, and was 80% to 85% male.

Only in-frame clones appear in the TCRdb table, and some are missing; sequencing was by immunoSEQ multiplex PCR. The sample lists roughly 60,000 clones, over 75% occurring once. This rearrangement joins TRBV5-1 to TRBJ2-2, with 10 bases aligning to TRBD1. This TCR came from an adult with an advanced solid tumor such as melanoma, head and neck, liver or kidney cancer. Sequenced here: CD4+ or CD8+ T cells sorted from blood, sampled in a trial of the OX40 agonist ivuxolimab. CDR3 in amino acids: CASSLWTGGTGELFF. The DNA of the CDR3 is TGCGCCAGCAGCTTGTGGACAGGGGGCACCGGGGAGCTGTTTTTT.